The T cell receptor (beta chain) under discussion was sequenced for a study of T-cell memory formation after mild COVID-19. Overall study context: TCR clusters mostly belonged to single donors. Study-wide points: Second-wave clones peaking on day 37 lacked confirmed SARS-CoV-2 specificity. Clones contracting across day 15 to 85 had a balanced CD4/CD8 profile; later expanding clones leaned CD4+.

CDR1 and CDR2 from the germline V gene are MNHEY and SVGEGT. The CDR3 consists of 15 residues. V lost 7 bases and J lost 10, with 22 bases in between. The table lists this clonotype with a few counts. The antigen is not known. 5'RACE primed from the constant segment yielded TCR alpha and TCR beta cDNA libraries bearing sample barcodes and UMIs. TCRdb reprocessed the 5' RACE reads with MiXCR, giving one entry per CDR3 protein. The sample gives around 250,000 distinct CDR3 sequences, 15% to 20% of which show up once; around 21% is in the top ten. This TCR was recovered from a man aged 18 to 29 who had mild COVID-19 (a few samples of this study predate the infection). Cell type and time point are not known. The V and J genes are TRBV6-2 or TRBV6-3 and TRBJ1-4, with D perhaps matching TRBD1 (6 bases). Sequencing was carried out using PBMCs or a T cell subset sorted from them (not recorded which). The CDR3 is CASTGGRQGLIKLFF. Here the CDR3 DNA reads TGTGCCAGCACCGGAGGTCGTCAGGGGTTGATAAAACTGTTTTTT.